This T cell receptor (beta chain) stems from a study of OX40 agonist ivuxolimab in advanced cancers. Study-level points and caveats: Some nonresponders additionally presented with little normalized T-cell clonal expansion. Clonal expansion was seen in CD4+ and CD8+ blood T cells by week 6 at 0.1 to 3.0 mg/kg.

The germline V gene encodes CDR1 LNHDA and CDR2 SQIVND (reference sequence). This CDR3 is built from 14 residues. V was trimmed by 3 bases and J by 8 bases, leaving 17 bases between them. The method was immunoSEQ multiplex PCR; TCRdb's version includes in-frame clones alone and lacks a portion of them. The sample carries fewer than 85,000 clones, about 90% recorded once. On this clone itself: Its target is not known.

The origin of this receptor is an adult with an advanced solid tumor such as melanoma, head and neck, liver or kidney cancer. Source: CD4+ or CD8+ T cells sorted from blood, taken in a trial of the OX40 agonist ivuxolimab. The rearrangement links TRBV19 to TRBJ2-7; TRBD1 or TRBD2 may be the D gene (6 bases each). DNA for the CDR3: TGTGCCAGTAGTATTGGACGGGGTCGGGGGCAGCAGTACTTC. Translation: CASSIGRGRGQQYF. Looking up the rest from reference TRBV19 and TRBJ2-7 gives the full variable domain: DGGITQSPKYLFRKEGQNVTLSCEQNLNHDAMYWYRQDPGQGLRLIYYSQIVNDFQKGDIAEGYSVSREKKESFPLTVTSAQKNPTAFYLCASSIGRGRGQQYFGPGTRLTVT.